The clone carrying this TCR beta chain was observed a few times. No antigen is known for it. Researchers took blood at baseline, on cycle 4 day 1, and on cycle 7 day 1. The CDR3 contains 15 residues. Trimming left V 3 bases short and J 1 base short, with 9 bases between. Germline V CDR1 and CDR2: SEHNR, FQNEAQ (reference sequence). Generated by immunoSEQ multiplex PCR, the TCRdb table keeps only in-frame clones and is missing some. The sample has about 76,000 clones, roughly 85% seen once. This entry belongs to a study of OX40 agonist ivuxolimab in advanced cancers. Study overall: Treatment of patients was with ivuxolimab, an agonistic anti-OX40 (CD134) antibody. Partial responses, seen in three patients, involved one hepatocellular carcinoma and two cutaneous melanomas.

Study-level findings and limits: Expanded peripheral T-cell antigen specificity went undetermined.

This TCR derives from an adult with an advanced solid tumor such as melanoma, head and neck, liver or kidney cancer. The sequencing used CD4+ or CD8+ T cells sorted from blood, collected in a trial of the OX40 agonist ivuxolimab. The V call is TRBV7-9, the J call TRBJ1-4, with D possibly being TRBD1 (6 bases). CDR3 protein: CASSFLTGTNEKLFF. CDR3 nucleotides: TGTGCCAGCAGCTTCCTGACAGGAACTAATGAAAAACTGTTTTTT.